These 15 T cell receptor beta chains came from one sample sequenced in a study of graft-versus-host responses after intestinal transplantation. This table comes from immunoSEQ multiplex PCR, and its TCRdb copy is limited to in-frame clones, with some not included. The data contain about 130,000 clones, about nine tenths of them singletons. Their specific antigens are unknown. The specimen was unstimulated CD4+ T cells sorted from spleen or lymph node cells, collected before intestinal transplant. These TCRs come from a human donor who received an intestinal transplant.

The chain is built from TRBV5-1 and TRBJ2-7, with D uncertain. The germline V gene has CDR1 SGHRS and CDR2 YFSETQ. The CDR3 is made up of 14 amino acids. V was cut by 1 base and J by 1 base, with 9 bases left in between. The CDR3 nucleotides are TGCGCCAGCAGCTTGTACACCCCTTCCTACGAGCAGTACTTC. Amino acids: CASSLYTPSYEQYF.

The V gene is TRBV28, the J gene TRBJ1-1, with 8 bases aligning to TRBD1. Per germline, CDR1 MDHEN and CDR2 SYDVKM. The CDR3 loop spans 15 amino acids. V trimming: 5 bases; J trimming: 3 bases; junction bases outside the gene matches: 8. CDR3 sequence: CASSTAQGAYTEAFF. The CDR3 region has the DNA TGTGCCAGCAGTACAGCGCAGGGGGCATACACTGAAGCTTTCTTT.

CDR3 amino acids: CSIRDTLGDTEAFF. The CDR3 coding sequence is TGCAGCATTCGGGACACCCTTGGCGACACTGAAGCTTTCTTT. The V gene is TRBV29-1, the J gene TRBJ1-1, with D perhaps TRBD1 (6 bases). Germline values: CDR1 SQVTM, CDR2 ANQGSEA. Deletions cut 8 bases from V and 3 bases from J, with 19 bases between. This CDR3 is 14 amino acids long.

The V and J genes are TRBV7-9 and TRBJ2-7; D is undetermined. This CDR3 comprises 14 residues. V was trimmed by 5 bases and J by 0 bases, leaving 11 bases between them. Germline assignment: CDR1 SEHNR and CDR2 FQNEAQ (reference sequence). The CDR3 DNA is TGTGCCAGCAGCATTGACCGGTACTCCTACGAGCAGTACTTC. It specifies CASSIDRYSYEQYF.

The V call is TRBV5-5, the J call TRBJ1-2, with D possibly TRBD1 on 6 matching bases. CDR1 and CDR2 from the germline V gene are SGHKS and YYEKEE (reference sequence). V shed 4 bases and J shed 2 bases, with 15 bases lying between them. CDR3 size: 15 residues. CDR3 coding DNA: TGTGCCAGCAGCGATTGGGTTGACAGGAACTATGGCTACACCTTC. It specifies CASSDWVDRNYGYTF.

The V call is TRBV6-6, the J call TRBJ2-2; D remains ambiguous. The CDR3 contains 13 residues. V gave up 6 bases and J gave up 3 bases, with 8 bases separating them. Germline values: CDR1 MNHNY, CDR2 SVGAGI (reference sequence). CDR3 DNA: TGTGCCAGCAGAGGGTTGGACACCGGGGAGCTGTTTTTT. Its translation is CASRGLDTGELFF.

The J gene is TRBJ1-1, the V gene TRBV4-1; no reliable D call. The germline V gene has CDR1 MGHRA and CDR2 YSYEKL. V was clipped by 3 bases and J by 1 base, with 9 bases between them. The CDR3 is 14 residues long. The CDR3 sequence is CASSHPLENTEAFF. CDR3 nucleotide sequence: TGCGCCAGCAGCCATCCCCTGGAGAACACTGAAGCTTTCTTT.

The CDR3: CASSYLASGKETQYF. Here the CDR3 DNA reads TGTGCCAGCAGTTACCTCGCTAGCGGGAAAGAGACCCAGTACTTC. The chain combines TRBV6-5 with TRBJ2-5; 9 positions match TRBD2. The CDR3 spans 15 residues. The ends lost 2 bases at V and 3 bases at J; junction bases unmatched: 4. Germline CDR1 MNHEY, CDR2 SVGAGI.

The rearrangement joins TRBV7-2 to TRBJ2-3, with D possibly TRBD1 on 6 matching bases. Germline-derived CDR1 and CDR2 are SGHTA and FQGNSA. Trimming removed 1 base from V and 2 bases from J, with 10 bases in between. The CDR3 extends over 15 amino acids. CDR3 sequence (DNA): TGTGCCAGCAGCTTAGGAGCAGGGGCCACAGATACGCAGTATTTT. Translation gives CASSLGAGATDTQYF.

CDR3 protein: CASSTTGLAGGTQYF. Here the CDR3 DNA reads TGTGCCAGCAGCACAACGGGACTAGCAGGGGGGACCCAGTACTTC. The chain has TRBV7-3 and TRBJ2-5; 9 bases line up with TRBD2. Germline V gene data show CDR1 as SGHTA and CDR2 as FQGTGA. The CDR3 spans 15 residues. Unmatched junction bases numbered 11, after V lost 5 bases and J lost 7 bases.

V and J are TRBV11-2 and TRBJ2-7, with no clear D. Germline assignment: CDR1 SGHAT and CDR2 FQNNGV. CDR3 length: 13 amino acids. Between the trimmed V and J ends, which lost 4 bases and 6 bases, there was a span of 13 bases. Written as DNA, the CDR3 is TGTGCCAGCAGCTATTCCCCAGAAGGCGAGCAGTACTTC. Its protein is CASSYSPEGEQYF.

The chain uses TRBV7-9 and TRBJ2-7; D unresolved. The CDR3 has 16 residues. Trimming stripped 2 bases from V and 0 bases from J, with 14 bases between. Germline V lookup: CDR1 SEHNR, CDR2 FQNEAQ (reference sequence). CDR3 sequence: CASSLSRTASSYEQYF. CDR3 nucleotide sequence: TGTGCCAGCAGCTTAAGTCGGACCGCGAGCTCCTACGAGCAGTACTTC.

This clone was seen a few times. V and J are TRBV27 and TRBJ2-2, with TRBD1 identical over 8 bases. Trimming removed 5 bases from V and 4 bases from J; junction bases left unmatched: 9. The CDR3 sequence is 16 residues long. From germline, CDR1 is MNHEY and CDR2 SMNVEV (reference sequence). As DNA, the CDR3 is TGTGCCAGCAGTACGGGGCAGGGGGCGGTCACCGGGGAGCTGTTTTTT. Translated, it gives CASSTGQGAVTGELFF.

The gene calls are TRBV12-5 and TRBJ2-1; 12 nucleotides align to TRBD2. The germline gives CDR1 LGHNT, CDR2 FRNRAP. This CDR3 spans 14 amino acids. Trimming at V came to 6 bases and at J to 4 bases, leaving 1 base not matched to a gene. CDR3 in DNA: TGTGCTAGTGGACTAGCGGGAGGTTACAATGAGCAGTTCTTC. It codes for CASGLAGGYNEQFF.

This chain joins TRBV11-2 and TRBJ1-5, with D possibly being TRBD1 (6 bases). V shed 1 base and J shed 0 bases, with 19 bases lying between them. This CDR3 is 19 amino acids long. Germline values: CDR1 SGHAT, CDR2 FQNNGV. In nucleotides, the CDR3 is TGTGCCAGCAGCTTAGCGATTGCTCAGGGGACCTTTAGCAATCAGCCCCAGCATTTT. Its protein is CASSLAIAQGTFSNQPQHF.